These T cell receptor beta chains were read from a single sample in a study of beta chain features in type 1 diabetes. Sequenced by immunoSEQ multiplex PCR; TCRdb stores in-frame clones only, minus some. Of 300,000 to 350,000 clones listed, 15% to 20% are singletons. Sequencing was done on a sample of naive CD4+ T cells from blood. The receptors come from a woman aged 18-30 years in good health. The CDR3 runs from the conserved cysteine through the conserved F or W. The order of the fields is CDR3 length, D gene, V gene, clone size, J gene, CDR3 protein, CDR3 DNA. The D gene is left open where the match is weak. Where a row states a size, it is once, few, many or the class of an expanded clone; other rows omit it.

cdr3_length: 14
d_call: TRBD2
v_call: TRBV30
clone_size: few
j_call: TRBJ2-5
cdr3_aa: CAWRLAGAQETQYF
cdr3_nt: TGTGCCTGGAGACTAGCGGGGGCTCAAGAGACCCAGTACTTC

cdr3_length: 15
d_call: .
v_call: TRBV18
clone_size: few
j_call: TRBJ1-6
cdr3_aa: CASSGTGTSTSPLHF
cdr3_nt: TGTGCCAGCTCAGGGACCGGGACATCGACTTCACCCCTCCACTTT

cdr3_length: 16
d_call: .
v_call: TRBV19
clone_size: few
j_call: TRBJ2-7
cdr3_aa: CASSIYGGTTSYEQYF
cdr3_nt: TGTGCCAGTAGTATCTACGGCGGGACCACTTCCTACGAGCAGTACTTC

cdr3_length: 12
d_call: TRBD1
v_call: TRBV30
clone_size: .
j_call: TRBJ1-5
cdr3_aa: CAFGTVGQPQHF
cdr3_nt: TGTGCCTTCGGGACAGTCGGTCAGCCCCAGCATTTT

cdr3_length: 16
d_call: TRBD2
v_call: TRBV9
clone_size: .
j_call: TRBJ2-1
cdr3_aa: CASSPRLAGMFNEQFF
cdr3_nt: TGTGCCAGCAGCCCCCGACTAGCGGGAATGTTCAATGAGCAGTTCTTC

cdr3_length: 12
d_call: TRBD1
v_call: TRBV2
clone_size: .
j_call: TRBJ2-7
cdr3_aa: CASRDRLYEQYF
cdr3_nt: TGTGCCAGCCGGGACAGGCTCTACGAGCAGTACTTC

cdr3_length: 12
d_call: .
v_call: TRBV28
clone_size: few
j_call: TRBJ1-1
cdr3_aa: CASSLDYTEAFF
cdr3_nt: TGTGCCAGCAGTTTGGACTACACTGAAGCTTTCTTT

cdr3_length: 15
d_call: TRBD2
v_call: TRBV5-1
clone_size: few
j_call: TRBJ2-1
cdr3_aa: CASSLDASGSLEQFF
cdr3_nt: TGCGCCAGCAGCTTGGATGCTAGCGGGAGCCTTGAGCAGTTCTTC

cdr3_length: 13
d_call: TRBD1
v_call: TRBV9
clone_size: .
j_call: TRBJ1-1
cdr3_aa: CASSRQGVTEAFF
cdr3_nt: TGTGCCAGCAGCAGACAGGGGGTCACTGAAGCTTTCTTT

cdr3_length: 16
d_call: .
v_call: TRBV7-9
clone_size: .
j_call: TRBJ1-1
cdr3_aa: CASSAPGSPRGTEAFF
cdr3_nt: TGTGCCAGCAGCGCACCGGGGTCCCCGCGGGGCACTGAAGCTTTCTTT

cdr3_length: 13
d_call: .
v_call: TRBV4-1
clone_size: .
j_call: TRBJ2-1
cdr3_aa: CASRSPYGSEQFF
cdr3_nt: TGCGCCAGCAGGTCTCCTTACGGGAGTGAGCAGTTCTTC

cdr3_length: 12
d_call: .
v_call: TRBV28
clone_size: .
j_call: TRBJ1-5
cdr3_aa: CASQGGDQPQHF
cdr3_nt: TGTGCCAGCCAGGGAGGGGATCAGCCCCAGCATTTT

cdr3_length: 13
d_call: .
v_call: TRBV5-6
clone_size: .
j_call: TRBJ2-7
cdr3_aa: CASSLDRAALEYF
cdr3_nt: TGTGCCAGCAGCTTGGACAGGGCGGCTCTGGAGTACTTC

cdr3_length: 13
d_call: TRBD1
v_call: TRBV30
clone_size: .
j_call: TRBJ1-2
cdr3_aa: CAWSSGQGGGYTF
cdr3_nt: TGTGCCTGGAGCTCGGGACAGGGAGGTGGCTACACCTTC

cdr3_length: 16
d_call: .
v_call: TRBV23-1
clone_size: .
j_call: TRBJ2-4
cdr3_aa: CASSQSRFLAKNIQYF
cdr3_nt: TGCGCCAGCAGTCAATCGCGGTTTCTAGCCAAAAACATTCAGTACTTC

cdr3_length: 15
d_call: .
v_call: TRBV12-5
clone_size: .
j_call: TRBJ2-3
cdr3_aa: CASGSSPVGRDTQYF
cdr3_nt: TGTGCTAGTGGTTCTTCTCCAGTAGGGAGGGATACGCAGTATTTT

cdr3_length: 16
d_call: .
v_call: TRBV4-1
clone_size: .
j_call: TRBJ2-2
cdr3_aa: CASSQHRGLPSGELFF
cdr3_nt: TGCGCCAGCAGCCAACACCGGGGACTCCCCTCCGGGGAGCTGTTTTTT

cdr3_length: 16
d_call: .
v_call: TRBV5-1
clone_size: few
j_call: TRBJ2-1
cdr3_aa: CASSGWGLSSYNEQFF
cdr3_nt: TGCGCCAGCAGCGGATGGGGGCTGAGCTCCTACAATGAGCAGTTCTTC

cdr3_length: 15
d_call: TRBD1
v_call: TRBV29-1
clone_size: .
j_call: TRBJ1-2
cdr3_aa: CSVGTVDRFNYGYTF
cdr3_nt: TGCAGCGTTGGTACCGTGGACAGGTTTAACTATGGCTACACCTTC

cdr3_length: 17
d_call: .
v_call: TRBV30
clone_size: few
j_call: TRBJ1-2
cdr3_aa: CAWSAAGFRGGDYGYTF
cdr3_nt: TGTGCCTGGAGTGCGGCCGGATTCCGGGGGGGCGACTATGGCTACACCTTC

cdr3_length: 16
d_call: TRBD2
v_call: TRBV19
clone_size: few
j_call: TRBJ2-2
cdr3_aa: CASSIPASGSAGELFF
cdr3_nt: TGTGCCAGTAGTATCCCGGCTAGCGGGAGTGCCGGGGAGCTGTTTTTT